This T cell receptor beta chain was recorded in a study of identical twins. This clonotype showed up just a few times. This CDR3 has 15 residues. V gave up 0 bases and J gave up 2 bases, with 7 bases separating them. Germline lookup yields CDR1 SGHAT and CDR2 FQNNGV. Template switching introduced a universal primer site, and the cDNA bore unique molecular identifiers. One entry per CDR3 protein, called by TCRdb with MiXCR from the 5' RACE reads. The table records under 350,000 distinct CDR3 sequences, roughly 8.6% of them present only once. These data were also filed under a second study, of yellow fever vaccine responses in identical twins.

This chain joins TRBV11-2 and TRBJ2-2; D is uncertain. Source material: CD8+ T cells sorted from blood. The sequence derives from a young woman in good health. CDR3: CASSLEYGNTGELFF. The CDR3 bases are TGTGCCAGCAGCTTAGAATACGGTAACACCGGGGAGCTGTTTTTT.